A selection of T cell receptor beta chains follows, all from one sample in a study of T-cell reconstitution after alpha-beta-depleted transplantation in children. TCRdb reprocessed the PCR reads with MiXCR, giving one entry per CDR3 protein. The sample includes some 840,000 distinct CDR3 sequences, roughly 16% of them seen just once. The starting material was PBMCs, mostly from graft donor cells, obtained 360 days after TCRalphabeta/CD19-depleted stem cell transplant. These receptors were collected from a male patient between 10 and 17 years old who had a stem cell transplant for acute lymphoblastic leukemia, so the T cells may come from the graft donor. The conserved cysteine and the conserved F or W are not part of the CDR3 here. The D gene is left open where the match is weak.

d_gene	v_gene	j_gene	CDR3aa
-	TRBV21-1	TRBJ2-4	ASSKSSGQDKNIQY
TRBD2	TRBV12-3/TRBV12-4	TRBJ2-3	ASRGTSGRPDTQY
TRBD1	TRBV3-1	TRBJ2-5	ACSQVPRDRGQETQY
-	TRBV7-9	TRBJ2-5	ASSKRSVETQY
TRBD1	TRBV11-3	TRBJ2-5	ASSDSGTDETQY
-	TRBV7-2	TRBJ2-1	ASSSLRGRWDSSLPYNEQF
TRBD1	TRBV14	TRBJ2-1	ASRSPGQGNEQF
-	TRBV6-6	TRBJ2-7	ASSSTSPEQY
TRBD1	TRBV28	TRBJ1-2	ASSFPQGARIYGYT
-	TRBV5-1	TRBJ2-3	ASSSEPGLSTDTQY
-	TRBV10-3	TRBJ2-1	AISESVRVEYNEQF
-	TRBV5-1	TRBJ2-2	ASSFMMTGELF
TRBD2	TRBV5-5	TRBJ2-3	ASSSGDYQDTQY
-	TRBV20-1	TRBJ1-5	SAPAREVSNQPQH
-	TRBV12-3/TRBV12-4	TRBJ1-2	ASARFLGDGYT
TRBD1	TRBV7-9	TRBJ2-7	ASSFLTDRGLYEQY
TRBD1	TRBV29-1	TRBJ2-7	SVDSGQGLGSLYEQY
-	TRBV20-1	TRBJ1-1	SARFFWRVNTEAF
TRBD2	TRBV20-1	TRBJ2-3	SARDSGIGTDTQY
-	TRBV21-1	TRBJ2-7	ASSKAKDSTAPSYEQY
-	TRBV7-8	TRBJ1-1	ASSPRSGGEAF
TRBD1	TRBV4-1	TRBJ2-5	ASSPFGQGVETQY
-	TRBV18	TRBJ2-5	ASSPSLRESLETKY
-	TRBV25-1	TRBJ2-7	ASSAGAYEQY
-	TRBV12-3/TRBV12-4	TRBJ2-1	ASSLLRGLYNEQF
-	TRBV10-3	TRBJ2-3	AIRAWESTDTQY
-	TRBV7-8	TRBJ2-1	ASSLLREFLNEQF
-	TRBV5-1	TRBJ2-5	ASSRGLALQETQY
-	TRBV7-6	TRBJ1-1	ASSLATLYFTEAF
-	TRBV6-1	TRBJ1-1	ASSRGTDHTEAF
-	TRBV11-2	TRBJ2-7	ASTVGYEQY
-	TRBV7-6	TRBJ2-3	ASSLEVARTLSTDTQY
-	TRBV2	TRBJ2-2	ASSEAFKTGELF
TRBD1	TRBV5-1	TRBJ2-4	ASSLGGGAAKNIQY
-	TRBV6-1	TRBJ1-5	ASSETGLWEPQH
TRBD2	TRBV29-1	TRBJ2-7	SVDSAGEGYEQY
-	TRBV5-1	TRBJ2-5	ASRQDSLPWAQY